The clone carrying this T cell receptor beta chain was seen at least ten times. Its antigen is undetermined. These data belong to a study of identical twins. Study conclusions and caveats: Twins' surplus sharing was weaker for beta out-of-frame sequences. Recombination models fit unrelated individuals' TCR alpha sharing but underestimated twins'.

In germline, CDR1 is SQVTM, CDR2 ANQGSEA. V shed 7 bases and J shed 2 bases, with 15 bases lying between them. This CDR3 is 14 amino acids long. Each CDR3 protein is one row after TCRdb ran MiXCR on the 5' RACE reads. The repertoire holds a few hundred thousand distinct CDR3 sequences, with less than 20% as singletons. Sequencing used naive T cells sorted from blood. The clonotype comes from a man aged 45-65 years in good health. V is TRBV29-1 and J is TRBJ2-1; TRBD2 is a possible D gene (6 bases). The DNA for the CDR3 is TGCAGCGCCCGGGGAGGAAGCACCTACAATGAGCAGTTCTTC. Protein sequence: CSARGGSTYNEQFF.